The entry below gives a single T cell receptor beta chain sequence along with its context. Its matching antigen is unknown. The source of the sample is a study of shared clonotypes between healthy human individuals. Background on the study: Ranging from 18 to 49 in age, donors were two women and three men. Findings and limits, study-wide: Generation of non-shared clonotypes was less probable than generation of clonotypes shared by all four donors.

Germline-derived CDR1 and CDR2 are LGHNA and YSLEER. The V gene lost 1 base and the J gene lost 4 bases, with 13 bases spanning the gap. The CDR3 runs 15 residues. CD8 cells regarded as naive lacked CD45RO, were positively chosen for CCR7, and omitted terminally differentiated effector memory CD45RA+ cells. Caucasian adults living in Nashville, Tennessee, provided all samples. Assay: immunoSEQ multiplex PCR; the TCRdb copy retains only in-frame clones and omits some. The top ten clones hold approximately 1.7% of a sample with approximately 1.9 million clones, around 95% of them seen once. The clonotype originates from a man aged 18-30 years in good health. Some clones in this sample may be carry-over from other donors' samples. Sequenced input: naive CD8+ T cells from PBMCs. The rearrangement joins TRBV4-3 to TRBJ1-2; a weak D match, TRBD1 (5 bases). CDR3 in DNA: TGCGCCAGCAGCCAAGGTGTGTCGGGGACCTATGGCTACACCTTC. Amino acid sequence: CASSQGVSGTYGYTF.